The source of this T cell receptor (beta chain) is a study of Graves' ophthalmopathy and Graves' hyperthyroidism. At least ten counts were recorded for this clonotype. Its antigen is not identified. Per germline, CDR1 SGHTA and CDR2 FQGNSA. V lost 2 bases, J lost 2 bases, and 13 bases lay in between. The CDR3 has 15 residues. Hyperthyroidism patients had new diagnoses, durations under 2 months, and ages of 18 to 65. Patients were left out if they had other autoimmune diseases, uncontrolled infections, pregnancy or lactation. Investigators amplified TCR beta CDR3 regions from RNA transcripts. HTBI primers were employed in first-round RT-PCR, then a second-round multiplex PCR followed. Each CDR3 protein gets one entry after TCRdb re-called the multiplex PCR reads with MiXCR. The table lists about 370,000 distinct CDR3 sequences, about 17% of them singletons. General study findings and limits: From stable hyperthyroidism, ophthalmopathy was separated by a 13-signature model with 85% to 90% sensitivity and 75% to 84% specificity. Prediction of ophthalmopathy progression reached around 70% sensitivity and under 80% specificity.

This rearrangement joins TRBV7-2 to TRBJ2-7, with unresolved D. The specimen was peripheral blood. The TCR comes from an adult woman with stable Graves' hyperthyroidism. CDR3 nucleotides: TGTGCCAGCAGCTTATTCGGTAGCAGTCCCTACGAGCAGTACTTC. Translation gives CASSLFGSSPYEQYF.